The 13 T cell receptor beta chains below come from one sample, sequenced in a study of early T cells in non-severe SARS-CoV-2 infection. MiXCR was run by TCRdb on the 5' RACE reads, yielding one entry per CDR3 protein. The sample shows approximately 26,000 distinct CDR3 sequences, 4% to 5.5% of them seen only once. Input material: whole blood. The receptors shown here come from an adult who was a healthcare worker with PCR-confirmed SARS-CoV-2 infection or an uninfected control (not recorded which).

This clonotype has more than one count but fewer than ten. The chain recombines TRBV29-1 with TRBJ2-3; D not resolved. Trimming cost V 6 bases and J 5 bases, with 9 bases left between them. Looked up from germline, CDR1 is SQVTM and CDR2 is ANQGSEA. This CDR3 contains 11 residues. The CDR3 here is CSVRSGDTQYF. CDR3 nucleotides: TGCAGCGTAAGGTCGGGAGATACGCAGTATTTT.

This clonotype came up many times. The chain employs TRBV11-2 and TRBJ2-6; the match to TRBD1 covers 10 bases. After removal of 5 bases from V and 0 bases from J, the junction contained 4 bases not matched to a gene. Germline V CDR1 and CDR2: SGHAT, FQNNGV. The CDR3 is made up of 17 amino acids. The CDR3 is CASSRTGGISGANVLTF. In DNA, the CDR3 is TGTGCCAGCAGCCGGACAGGGGGAATCTCTGGGGCCAACGTCCTGACTTTC.

The chain combines TRBV20-1 with TRBJ2-3; no clear D gene. Germline V gene sequence: CDR1 DFQATT, CDR2 SNEGSKA (reference sequence). The CDR3 is 15 amino acids. V was pared by 6 bases and J by 4 bases, with 20 bases between. CDR3 DNA sequence: TGCAGTGCCGACGGCCCCTCTCTGATCGCAGATACGCAGTATTTT. It specifies CSADGPSLIADTQYF.

CDR3: CAISGQGSTNEKLFF. The CDR3 bases are TGTGCCATCAGCGGACAGGGGTCAACTAATGAAAAACTGTTTTTT. The V call is TRBV10-3, the J call TRBJ1-4, with 9 positions matching TRBD1. The CDR3 has 15 amino acids. Germline V gene sequence: CDR1 ENHRY, CDR2 SYGVKD. The V segment lost 6 bases and the J segment 0 bases; nucleotides outside the gene matches: 2.

This clonotype was seen only a few times. The chain couples TRBV24-1 to TRBJ2-1; D not certain. V was shortened by 3 bases and J by 7 bases, with 15 bases between the two germline ends. The CDR3 totals 15 residues. Germline V gives CDR1 KGHDR, CDR2 SFDVKD. For the CDR3, the DNA is TGTGCCACCAGTGATCCTGGACCTGGGGATAATGAGCAGTTCTTC. This gives the protein CATSDPGPGDNEQFF.

This clonotype was picked up many times. The rearrangement uses TRBV11-2 and TRBJ2-7; possibly TRBD1 for D (5 bases). Germline CDR1 is SGHAT and CDR2 is FQNNGV. The CDR3 is 14 residues long. Trimming cost V 1 base and J 2 bases, with 9 bases left between them. CDR3 bases: TGTGCCAGCAGCTTAGTAGACAGCACCTACGAGCAGTACTTC. It yields the protein CASSLVDSTYEQYF. Full variable domain (outside the CDR3, taken from reference TRBV11-2 and TRBJ2-7): EAGVAQSPRYKIIEKRQSVAFWCNPISGHATLYWYQQILGQGPKLLIQFQNNGVVDDSQLPKDRFSAERLKGVDSTLKIQPAKLEDSAVYLCASSLVDSTYEQYFGPGTRLTVT.

This clonotype was seen many times. The genes are TRBV19 and TRBJ2-1; possible D gene TRBD1, 5 bases. The CDR3 runs 17 residues. The germline V gene has CDR1 LNHDA and CDR2 SQIVND (reference sequence). Trimming took off 2 bases at V and 7 bases at J, with 21 bases between the two ends. In nucleotides, the CDR3 is TGTGCCAGTAGTATACAGATCGGCCAGGGCAGTGTAAATGAGCAGTTCTTC. The encoded protein is CASSIQIGQGSVNEQFF.

This clonotype was detected only a few times. The chain recombines TRBV5-1 with TRBJ2-7, with 8 positions matching TRBD1. Unmatched junction bases numbered 5, after V lost 3 bases and J lost 0 bases. CDR1 and CDR2 from the germline V gene are SGHRS and YFSETQ. There are 15 residues in the CDR3. CDR3 residues: CASSSGTGPSYEQYF. The CDR3 DNA reads as TGCGCCAGCAGCTCCGGGACAGGACCCTCCTACGAGCAGTACTTC.

This clonotype was counted many times. This chain uses TRBV6-7 with TRBJ2-3; 9 bases fit TRBD2. TRBV6-7 is an ORF; its function is uncertain. Losses at the gene ends were 5 bases for V and 7 bases for J; bases not matched to a gene: 10. There are 15 residues in the CDR3. CDR3 nucleotide sequence: TGTGCCAGCAGTCCAGCGGCGGGAGGGCCCTATACGCAGTATTTT. Translation: CASSPAAGGPYTQYF.

Many counts were recorded for this clonotype. The V and J genes are TRBV28 and TRBJ2-1, with D tentatively TRBD1 (6 bases). The CDR3 is made up of 16 amino acids. Trimming stripped 5 bases from V and 0 bases from J, with 14 bases between. CDR1 and CDR2 (germline): MDHEN, SYDVKM. The CDR3, as DNA: TGTGCCAGCAGTAGCCCTCAGGGGTACTCCTACAATGAGCAGTTCTTC. Its protein product is CASSSPQGYSYNEQFF.

This chain connects TRBV2 to TRBJ2-1, with 11 bases that match TRBD2. There are 18 residues in the CDR3. Germline CDR1 reads SNHLY; CDR2 reads FYNNEI. J gave up 6 bases and V 6 bases, and 16 bases lay outside the gene matches. Written as DNA, the CDR3 is TGTGCCAGCAGCGCCGCCGGGACTAGCGGCGGAAGGGCCAATGAGCAGTTCTTC. It is translated as CASSAAGTSGGRANEQFF.

This clonotype was observed many times. This sequence joins TRBV20-1 and TRBJ2-2, with D uncertain. V was shortened by 5 bases and J by 6 bases, with 13 bases between the two germline ends. CDR3 size: 13 residues. The germline V gene encodes CDR1 DFQATT and CDR2 SNEGSKA (reference sequence). CDR3 DNA: TGCAGTGCTGCAGTTGTGGGTTCCGGGGAGCTGTTTTTT. It codes for CSAAVVGSGELFF.

This clonotype has ten or more counts. This sequence joins TRBV10-3 and TRBJ2-1; perhaps TRBD2 as D (7 bases). This CDR3 region has 14 residues. Per germline, CDR1 ENHRY and CDR2 SYGVKD. V lost 8 bases and J lost 1, with 12 bases in between. The chain's CDR3 is CAIGRGESYNEQFF. The CDR3 nucleotides read TGTGCCATCGGGAGGGGGGAATCCTACAATGAGCAGTTCTTC.